This TCR beta chain was recorded in a study of monozygotic twins with inflammatory bowel disease. TCRdb reprocessed the 5' RACE reads, with one entry per CDR3 protein and no DNA. This sample's table has around 150,000 distinct CDR3 sequences. Germline V gene data show CDR1 as LGHDT and CDR2 as YNNKEL (reference sequence). This CDR3 is built from 13 residues. Sequencing was performed on blood. This clonotype originated in a human donor with ulcerative colitis or Crohn's disease, or a healthy co-twin of an affected twin (not recorded which). This chain links TRBV3-1 with TRBJ1-6. The CDR3 protein is CASSQVQNSPLHF.